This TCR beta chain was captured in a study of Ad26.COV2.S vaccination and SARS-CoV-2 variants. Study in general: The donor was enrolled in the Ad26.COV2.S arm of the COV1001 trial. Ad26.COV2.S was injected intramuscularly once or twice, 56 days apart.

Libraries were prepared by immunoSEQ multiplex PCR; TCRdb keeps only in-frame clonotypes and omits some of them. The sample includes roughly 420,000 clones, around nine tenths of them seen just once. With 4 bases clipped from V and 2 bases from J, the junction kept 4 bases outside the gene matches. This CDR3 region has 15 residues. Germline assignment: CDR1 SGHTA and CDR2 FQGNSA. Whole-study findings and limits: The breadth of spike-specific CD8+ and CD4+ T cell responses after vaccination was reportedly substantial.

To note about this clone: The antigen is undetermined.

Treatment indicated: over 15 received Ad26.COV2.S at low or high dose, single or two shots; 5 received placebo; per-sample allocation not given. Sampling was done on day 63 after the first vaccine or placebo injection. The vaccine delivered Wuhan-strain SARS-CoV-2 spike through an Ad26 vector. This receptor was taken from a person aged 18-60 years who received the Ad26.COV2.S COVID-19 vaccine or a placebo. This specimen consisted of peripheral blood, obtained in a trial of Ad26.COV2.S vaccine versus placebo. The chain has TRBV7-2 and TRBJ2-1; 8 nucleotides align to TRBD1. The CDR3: CASSSIQGAYNEQFF. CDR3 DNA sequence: TGTGCCAGCAGCTCGATACAGGGGGCCTACAATGAGCAGTTCTTC. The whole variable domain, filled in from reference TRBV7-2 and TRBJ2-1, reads GAGVSQSPSNKVTEKGKDVELRCDPISGHTALYWYRQSLGQGLEFLIYFQGNSAPDKSGLPSDRFSAERTGGSVSTLTIQRTQQEDSAVYLCASSSIQGAYNEQFFGPGTRLTVL.